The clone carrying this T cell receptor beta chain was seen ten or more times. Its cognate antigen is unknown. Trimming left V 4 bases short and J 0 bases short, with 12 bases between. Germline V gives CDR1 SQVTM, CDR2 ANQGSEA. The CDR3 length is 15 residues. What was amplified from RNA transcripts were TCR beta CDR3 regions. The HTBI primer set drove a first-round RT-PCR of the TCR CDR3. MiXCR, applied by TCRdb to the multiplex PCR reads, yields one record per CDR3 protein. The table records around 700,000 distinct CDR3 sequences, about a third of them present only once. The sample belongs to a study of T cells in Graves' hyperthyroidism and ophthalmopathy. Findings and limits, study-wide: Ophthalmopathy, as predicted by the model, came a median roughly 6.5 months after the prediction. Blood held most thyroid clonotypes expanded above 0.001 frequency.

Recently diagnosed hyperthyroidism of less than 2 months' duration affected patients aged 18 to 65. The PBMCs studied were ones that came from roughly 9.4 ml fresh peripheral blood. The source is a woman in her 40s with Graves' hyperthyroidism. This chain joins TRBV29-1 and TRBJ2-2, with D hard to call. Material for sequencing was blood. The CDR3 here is CSVVKWSSNTGELFF. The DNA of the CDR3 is TGCAGCGTTGTTAAGTGGAGTTCGAACACCGGGGAGCTGTTTTTT.